The entry below gives a single TCR beta chain sequence along with its context. This entry belongs to a study of shared clonotypes between healthy human individuals. The protocol was immunoSEQ multiplex PCR, while the TCRdb copy is restricted to in-frame clones and leaves out a portion. The sample shows about 2 million clones, approximately 95% of them seen only once. Positive CCR7 selection of CD45RO-negative cells yielded the naive CD8 cells, and terminally differentiated effector memory CD45RA+ cells were excluded. The donors, all of them Caucasian adults, lived in Nashville, Tennessee. Germline CDR1 PRHDT, CDR2 FYEKMQ (reference sequence). Between the trimmed V and J ends, which lost 5 bases and 0 bases, there was a span of 8 bases. The CDR3 extends over 13 amino acids.

This clonotype was sampled from a man aged 18 to 29 in good health. Material: naive CD8+ T cells sorted from blood. The rearrangement joins TRBV13 to TRBJ2-7, with D possibly called TRBD1 or TRBD2 (5 bases each). For the CDR3, the DNA is TGTGCCAGCAGCGAGGGGCGCTCCTACGAGCAGTACTTC. This encodes CASSEGRSYEQYF.